This entry lists 3 T cell receptor beta chains sequenced from one sample in a study of vaccination effects on CD4 cells after COVID-19. Researchers isolated CD4+ T cells once about 11 days of culture had elapsed. The assay was immunoSEQ multiplex PCR, and TCRdb's table has in-frame clones only and misses some. The data show tens of thousands of clones, about 70% seen once. No antigen is known for these receptors. Specimen: CD4+ T cells from PBMCs cultured without peptide, collected before COVID-19 vaccination. The receptors here all came from a human donor who received a COVID-19 vaccine.

This clone has only a few counts. The chain links TRBV12-3 or TRBV12-4 to TRBJ2-1; possible D gene TRBD1, 7 bases. There are 13 residues in the CDR3. V gave up 6 bases and J gave up 7 bases, with 13 bases separating them. This CDR3 reads CASSLGGQNEQFF. For the CDR3, the DNA is TGTGCCAGCAGCTTGGGGGGACAGAATGAGCAGTTCTTC.

The V and J genes are TRBV7-2 and TRBJ2-1; weak D call: TRBD2 (6 bases). The V and J ends lost 0 bases and 6 bases respectively, with 9 bases between them. The germline V gene has CDR1 SGHTA and CDR2 FQGNSA. The CDR3 runs to 14 residues. CDR3 sequence (DNA): TGTGCCAGCAGCTTAGCGGGAGGATTCAATGAGCAGTTCTTC. Translated: CASSLAGGFNEQFF. Together with reference TRBV7-2 and TRBJ2-1, the CDR3 gives the full variable domain: GAGVSQSPSNKVTEKGKDVELRCDPISGHTALYWYRQSLGQGLEFLIYFQGNSAPDKSGLPSDRFSAERTGGSVSTLTIQRTQQEDSAVYLCASSLAGGFNEQFFGPGTRLTVL.

The chain combines TRBV27 with TRBJ2-3; tentatively, D is TRBD1 or TRBD2 (5 bases each). Per germline, CDR1 MNHEY and CDR2 SMNVEV (reference sequence). The CDR3 is 15 residues long. V lost 5 bases to trimming and J lost 0 bases, with 12 bases between them. The CDR3 nucleotides are TGTGCCAGCAGTCGGAGGACATCTAGCACAGATACGCAGTATTTT. Protein product: CASSRRTSSTDTQYF.